What follows are 12 T cell receptor beta chains derived from one specimen sequenced in a study of Graves' ophthalmopathy and Graves' hyperthyroidism. Scientists amplified the TCR beta CDR3 regions from RNA transcripts. Second-round multiplex PCR came after first-round RT-PCR with HTBI primers. TCRdb redid the calling of the multiplex PCR reads with MiXCR, one entry per CDR3 protein. The sample holds hundreds of thousands of distinct CDR3 sequences, 15% seen once. The sequencing sample was made of peripheral blood. These receptors all come from a woman younger than 30 with stable Graves' hyperthyroidism.

This clonotype was recorded many times. The V and J genes are TRBV12-5 and TRBJ1-2; D is perhaps TRBD1 (6 bases). Germline CDR1 is LGHNT and CDR2 is FRNRAP. This CDR3 comprises 14 residues. The V gene lost 2 bases and the J gene lost 8 bases, with 15 bases spanning the gap. The CDR3 spells CASGLQGAGAGYTF. CDR3 nucleotide sequence: TGTGCTAGTGGTTTGCAGGGTGCGGGGGCAGGCTACACCTTC. Complete variable domain (other parts from reference TRBV12-5 and TRBJ1-2): DARVTQTPRHKVTEMGQEVTMRCQPILGHNTVFWYRQTMMQGLELLAYFRNRAPLDDSGMPKDRFSAEMPDATLATLKIQPSEPRDSAVYFCASGLQGAGAGYTFGSGTRLTVV.

The table lists this clonotype with many counts. This chain uses TRBV2 with TRBJ2-5; 14 bases fit TRBD2. With V trimmed by 5 bases and J by 4 bases, 6 bases remained unmatched. Germline V CDR1 and CDR2: SNHLY, FYNNEI. This CDR3 contains 16 residues. CDR3 DNA: TGTGCCAGCAGTCCCGAGGGGACTAGCGGGGGAGAGACCCAGTACTTC. Encoded protein: CASSPEGTSGGETQYF.

This clonotype was counted many times. The J gene is TRBJ1-1, the V gene TRBV6-1; a possible D gene is TRBD1 (6 bases). From germline, CDR1 is MNHNS and CDR2 SASEGT. Trimming stripped 6 bases from V and 11 bases from J, with 22 bases between. This CDR3 is 14 amino acids long. CDR3 loop: CASSAAGGRGMAFF. DNA of the CDR3: TGTGCCAGCAGCGCAGCGGGGGGGCGGGGGATGGCTTTCTTT.

This clonotype was recorded at least ten times. CDR3 DNA sequence: TGTGCCAGCAGGCTCTTAATCCTCACCGGGGAGCTGTTTTTT. Amino acid sequence: CASRLLILTGELFF. The chain joins TRBV6-1 to TRBJ2-2; D is unclear. Germline-derived CDR1 and CDR2 are MNHNS and SASEGT. V was trimmed by 6 bases and J by 4 bases, leaving 12 bases between them. The CDR3 extends over 14 amino acids.

This clonotype has at least ten counts. The V call is TRBV6-4, the J call TRBJ1-3; the D is unclear. V was pared by 5 bases and J by 4 bases, with 21 bases between. The CDR3 totals 17 residues. Germline V CDR1 and CDR2: MRHNA, SNTAGT. The CDR3 is CASSLSGNPLKGNTIYF. The CDR3 nucleotides read TGTGCCAGCAGTCTATCCGGGAACCCACTCAAGGGAAACACCATATATTTT.

This clonotype was detected many times. The CDR3 DNA reads as TGCAGCGTTGAAGCGGACGGCGGGGGTGGCTACACCTTC. Residues: CSVEADGGGGYTF. This chain connects TRBV29-1 to TRBJ1-2; perhaps TRBD1 as D (5 bases). The CDR3 is made up of 13 amino acids. Trimming removed 1 base at V and 7 bases at J, with 13 bases between. From germline, CDR1 is SQVTM and CDR2 ANQGSEA.

This clonotype was recorded a few times. The chain is built from TRBV18 and TRBJ2-2; weak D call: TRBD1 (6 bases). The CDR3 contains 14 residues. Between the trimmed V and J ends, which lost 4 bases and 6 bases, there was a span of 12 bases. Germline CDR1 is KGHSH and CDR2 is LQKENI. CDR3: CASSRTTGPGELFF. In DNA form, the CDR3 reads TGTGCCAGCTCACGTACTACAGGGCCCGGGGAGCTGTTTTTT.

This chain uses TRBV18 with TRBJ1-2; 9 bases are a match to TRBD1. Losses at the gene ends were 4 bases for V and 4 bases for J; bases not matched to a gene: 7. CDR1 is KGHSH, CDR2 LQKENI, per germline. The CDR3 covers 15 residues. The CDR3 DNA is TGTGCCAGCTCACTTCGGACAGGGGTCGCCTATGGCTACACCTTC. It encodes CASSLRTGVAYGYTF.

This clonotype has a count of ten or more. The V and J genes are TRBV12-3 or TRBV12-4 and TRBJ1-5; possible D gene TRBD1, 5 bases. The CDR3 length is 15 residues. Between the trimmed V and J ends, which lost 6 bases and 0 bases, there was a span of 12 bases. The CDR3 DNA follows: TGTGCCAGCAGGCCAACAGGTGATAGCAATCAGCCCCAGCATTTT. It is translated as CASRPTGDSNQPQHF.

The table lists this clonotype with many counts. Sequence at one end of the junction differs from germline and may be a read error. The rearrangement joins TRBV18 to TRBJ1-2; D gene unclear. There are 12 residues in the CDR3. From germline, CDR1 is KGHSH and CDR2 LQKENI. The CDR3 protein is CASSLRTDGYTF. The CDR3 nucleotides are TGCGCCAGCAGCCTGCGGACCGATGGCTACACCTTC.

As to this clonotype: The CDR3 carries no conserved terminal phenylalanine or tryptophan, so it likely arises from a read error. The DNA is omitted, as the CDR3 cannot be located on it reliably, and the CDR3 follows TCRdb's listing. The chain is built from TRBV19 and TRBJ2-6; the D call in the table, TRBD2, was not verified against the DNA. The CDR3 is made up of 16 amino acids, end residues included. CDR1 and CDR2 (germline): LNHDA, SQIVND (reference sequence). The CDR3 here is CASALPGISGANVLTL.

This clonotype was seen more than once but under ten times. J is TRBJ2-7 and V is TRBV18, with 7 bases aligning to TRBD1. The CDR3 extends over 15 amino acids. Germline CDR1 reads KGHSH; CDR2 reads LQKENI. V trimming: 3 bases; J trimming: 3 bases; junction bases outside the gene matches: 8. This CDR3 reads CASSPTGAPDYEQYF. The CDR3 DNA is TGTGCCAGCTCACCTACAGGGGCCCCAGACTACGAGCAGTACTTC.